This T cell receptor beta chain was documented in a study of blood T cell repertoires in COVID-19. Some clones are missing from TCRdb's copy, which holds only in-frame ones; the method was immunoSEQ multiplex PCR. The table lists some 670,000 clones, about 90% of them singletons, with under 0.3% in the top ten. The CDR3 is 16 amino acids. CDR1 is MNHEY, CDR2 SVGEGT, per germline. Trimming stripped 0 bases from V and 6 bases from J, with 12 bases between. This clone was observed once. The source material was peripheral blood. The chain combines TRBV6-2 or TRBV6-3 with TRBJ1-6, with D unresolved. This TCR was recovered from a woman under 30 with acute or convalescent COVID-19. The DNA of the CDR3 is TGTGCCAGCAGTTACTCCGCTCGGGTGCCTAATTCACCCCTCCACTTT. The encoded protein is CASSYSARVPNSPLHF.